This T cell receptor beta chain was captured by sequencing in a study of control samples from healthy donors and cancer patients. With 5 bases clipped from V and 4 bases from J, the junction kept 6 bases outside the gene matches. The CDR3 covers 16 residues. CDR1 SSHAT and CDR2 FNYEAQ come from the germline V gene (reference sequence). Sequencing used immunoSEQ multiplex PCR; TCRdb keeps in-frame clones, though not all of them. The sample has around 84,000 clones, about 79% seen once. The chain recombines TRBV7-7 with TRBJ2-2; 11 positions match TRBD1. Sequencing was done on a sample of PBMCs. The sequence came from a man in his 60s with head and neck cancer. In nucleotides, the CDR3 is TGTGCCAGCAGCCCCCGGGGACAGGGGGGCACCGGGGAGCTGTTTTTT. This translates into CASSPRGQGGTGELFF.